This T cell receptor beta chain was recovered during a study of cytomegalovirus exposure and HLA in healthy donors. This CDR3 has 17 residues. In germline, CDR1 is SEHNR, CDR2 FQNEAQ (reference sequence). Trimming cost V 1 base and J 0 bases, with 15 bases left between them. It was with 60 Vbeta and 13 Jbeta primers that the PCR ran. The protocol was immunoSEQ multiplex PCR, while the TCRdb copy is restricted to in-frame clones and leaves out a portion. The sample contains 84,000 or so clones, approximately 84% of which appear only once. This receptor was obtained from a woman aged 45-65 years in good health and CMV-seronegative. The sequenced sample was PBMCs. This chain connects TRBV7-9 to TRBJ1-1, with D possibly being TRBD1 (6 bases). The CDR3 protein is CASSLGPYGGLNTEAFF. The DNA of the CDR3 is TGTGCCAGCAGCTTAGGCCCTTATGGGGGCCTGAACACTGAAGCTTTCTTT.